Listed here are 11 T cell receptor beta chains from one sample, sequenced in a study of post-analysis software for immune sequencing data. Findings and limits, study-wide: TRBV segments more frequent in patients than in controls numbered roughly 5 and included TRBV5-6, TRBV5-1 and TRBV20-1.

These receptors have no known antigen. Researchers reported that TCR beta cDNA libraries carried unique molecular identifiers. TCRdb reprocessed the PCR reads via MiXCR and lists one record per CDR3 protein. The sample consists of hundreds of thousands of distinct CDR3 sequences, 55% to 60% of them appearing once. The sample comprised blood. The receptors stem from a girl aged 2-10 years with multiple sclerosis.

CDR3 nucleotides: TGTGCCAGCACCTGGGACCCAGACACCACATACAATGAGCAGTTCTTC. It encodes CASTWDPDTTYNEQFF. The chain combines TRBV4-2 with TRBJ2-1, with D possibly being TRBD1 or TRBD2 (5 bases each). Germline assignment: CDR1 LGHNA and CDR2 YNFKEQ. The CDR3 runs to 16 residues. The ends were cut back, 7 bases at V and 4 bases at J, with 20 bases in the middle.

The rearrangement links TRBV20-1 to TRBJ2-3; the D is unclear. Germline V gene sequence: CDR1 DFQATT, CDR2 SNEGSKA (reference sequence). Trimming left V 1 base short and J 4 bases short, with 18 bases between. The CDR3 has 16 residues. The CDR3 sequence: CSARVSRPLIPDTQYF. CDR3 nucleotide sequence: TGCAGTGCTAGAGTATCGAGACCGCTCATCCCAGATACGCAGTATTTT.

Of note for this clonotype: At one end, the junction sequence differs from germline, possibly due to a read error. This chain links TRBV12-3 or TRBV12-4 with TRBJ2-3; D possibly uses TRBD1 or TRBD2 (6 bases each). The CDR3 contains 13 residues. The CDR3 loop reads CASSPGGTDAQYF. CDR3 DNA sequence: TGTGCCAGCAGTCCCGGGGGCACAGATGCGCAGTATTTT.

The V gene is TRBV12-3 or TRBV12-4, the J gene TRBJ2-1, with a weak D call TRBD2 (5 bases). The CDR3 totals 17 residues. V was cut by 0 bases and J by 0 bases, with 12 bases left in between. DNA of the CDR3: TGTGCCAGCAGTTTAGCCCTTATGGCGGGCTCCTACAATGAGCAGTTCTTC. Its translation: CASSLALMAGSYNEQFF.

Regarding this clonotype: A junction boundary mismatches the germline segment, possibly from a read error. DNA of the CDR3: TGTGTCACCAGCAGAGTGATCGGGTTCGAGCAGTACTTC. Translation: CVTSRVIGFEQYF. The rearrangement joins TRBV15 to TRBJ2-7; no firm D call. This CDR3 comprises 13 residues. The germline CDR1 and CDR2 sequences are LNHNV and YYDKDF (reference sequence). The variable domain in full, with the rest retrieved from reference TRBV15 and TRBJ2-7, is DAMVIQNPRYQVTQFGKPVTLSCSQTLNHNVMYWYQQKSSQAPKLLFHYYDKDFNNEADTPDNFQSRRPNTSFCFLDIRSPGLGDTAMYLCVTSRVIGFEQYFGPGTRLTVT.

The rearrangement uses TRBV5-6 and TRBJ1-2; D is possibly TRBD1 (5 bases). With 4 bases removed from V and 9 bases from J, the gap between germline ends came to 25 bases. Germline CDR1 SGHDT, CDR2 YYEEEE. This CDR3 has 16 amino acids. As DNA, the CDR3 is TGTGCCAGCAGCCACAGGCGCCAAGGAACCTTTGATAGCTACACCTTC. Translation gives CASSHRRQGTFDSYTF.

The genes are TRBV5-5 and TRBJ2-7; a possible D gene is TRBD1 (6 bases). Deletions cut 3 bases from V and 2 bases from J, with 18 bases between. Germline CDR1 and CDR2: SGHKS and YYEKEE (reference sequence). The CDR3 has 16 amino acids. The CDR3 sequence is CASSWSLTGRTYEQYF. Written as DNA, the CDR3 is TGTGCCAGCAGCTGGTCCTTGACAGGACGGACCTACGAGCAGTACTTC. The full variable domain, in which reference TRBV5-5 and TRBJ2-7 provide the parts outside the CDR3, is DAGVTQSPTHLIKTRGQQVTLRCSPISGHKSVSWYQQVLGQGPQFIFQYYEKEERGRGNFPDRFSARQFPNYSSELNVNALLLGDSALYLCASSWSLTGRTYEQYFGPGTRLTVT.

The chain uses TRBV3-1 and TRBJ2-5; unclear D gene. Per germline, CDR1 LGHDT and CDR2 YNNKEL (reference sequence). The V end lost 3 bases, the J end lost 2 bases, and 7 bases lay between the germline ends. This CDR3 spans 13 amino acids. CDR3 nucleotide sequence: TGTGCCAGCAGCCATAGGTCGCAAGAGACCCAGTACTTC. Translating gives CASSHRSQETQYF.

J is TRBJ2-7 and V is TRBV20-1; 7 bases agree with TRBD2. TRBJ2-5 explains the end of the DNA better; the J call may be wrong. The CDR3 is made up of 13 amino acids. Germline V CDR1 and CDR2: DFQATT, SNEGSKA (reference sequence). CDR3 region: CSASGGTPGTQYF. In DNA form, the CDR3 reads TGCAGTGCTAGCGGGGGGACCCCAGGGACCCAGTACTTC.

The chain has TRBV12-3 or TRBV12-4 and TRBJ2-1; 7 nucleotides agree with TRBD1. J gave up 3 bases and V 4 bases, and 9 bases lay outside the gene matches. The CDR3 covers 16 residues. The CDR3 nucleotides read TGTGCCAGCAGTTCTCCCACAGGGGCCTACTACAATGAGCAGTTCTTC. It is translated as CASSSPTGAYYNEQFF.

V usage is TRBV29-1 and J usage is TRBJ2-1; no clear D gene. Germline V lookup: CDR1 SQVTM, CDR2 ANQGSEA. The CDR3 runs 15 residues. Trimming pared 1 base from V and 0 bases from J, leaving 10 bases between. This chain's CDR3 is CSVEGASSSYNEQFF. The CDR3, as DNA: TGCAGCGTTGAAGGGGCGAGTAGCTCCTACAATGAGCAGTTCTTC.